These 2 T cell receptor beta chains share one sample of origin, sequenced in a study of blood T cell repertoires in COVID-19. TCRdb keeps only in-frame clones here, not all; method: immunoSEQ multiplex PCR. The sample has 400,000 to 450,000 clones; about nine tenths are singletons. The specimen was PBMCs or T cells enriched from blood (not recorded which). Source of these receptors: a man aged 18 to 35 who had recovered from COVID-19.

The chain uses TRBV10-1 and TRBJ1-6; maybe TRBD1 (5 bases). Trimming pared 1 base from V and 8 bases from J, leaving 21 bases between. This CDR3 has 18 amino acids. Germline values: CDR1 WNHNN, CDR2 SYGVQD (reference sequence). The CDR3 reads CASSEWFSGGNTDSPLHF. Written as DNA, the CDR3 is TGCGCCAGCAGTGAGTGGTTTTCCGGGGGTAATACGGATTCACCCCTCCACTTT.

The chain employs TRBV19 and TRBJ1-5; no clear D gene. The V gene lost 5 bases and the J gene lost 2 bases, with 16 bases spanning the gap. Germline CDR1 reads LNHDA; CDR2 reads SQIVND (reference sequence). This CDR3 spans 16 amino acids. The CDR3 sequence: CASSLQSVWGNQPQHF. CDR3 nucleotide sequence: TGTGCCAGTAGTCTCCAGAGCGTATGGGGCAATCAGCCCCAGCATTTT. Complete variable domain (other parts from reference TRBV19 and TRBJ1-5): DGGITQSPKYLFRKEGQNVTLSCEQNLNHDAMYWYRQDPGQGLRLIYYSQIVNDFQKGDIAEGYSVSREKKESFPLTVTSAQKNPTAFYLCASSLQSVWGNQPQHFGDGTRLSIL.